Sequencing of this T cell receptor beta chain was carried out in a study of T cells in Graves' hyperthyroidism and ophthalmopathy. Germline V gives CDR1 SEHNR, CDR2 FQNEAQ (reference sequence). The CDR3 has 15 amino acids. Between the trimmed V and J ends, which lost 5 bases and 7 bases, there was a span of 15 bases. Study conclusions and caveats: Ophthalmopathy was told apart from stable hyperthyroidism by a 13 V-J model.

TCR beta CDR3 region amplification was performed from RNA transcripts. A set of HTBI primers served as the primers for a first-round RT-PCR of the TCR CDR3. TCRdb used MiXCR to reprocess the multiplex PCR reads, holding one entry per CDR3 protein. The sample lists 650,000 to 800,000 distinct CDR3 sequences, nearly 45% seen once, with less than 9.5% in the top ten. Clinicians diagnosed patients from clinical symptoms, serum thyroxine and TRAb, thyroid ultrasound and orbital computed tomography. This clonotype was observed at least ten times. Its cognate antigen is unknown. The clonotype originates from an adult man with Graves' disease, either hyperthyroidism or ophthalmopathy (not recorded which). Sequenced material: peripheral blood or thyroid tissue (not recorded which). The chain carries TRBV7-9 and TRBJ1-6; D gene unclear. CDR3 sequence reads: CASSEAWGGNSPLHF. CDR3 DNA: TGTGCCAGCAGCGAGGCGTGGGGAGGGAATTCACCCCTCCACTTT. The complete variable domain, with remaining parts taken from reference TRBV7-9 and TRBJ1-6, reads DTGVSQNPRHKITKRGQNVTFRCDPISEHNRLYWYRQTLGQGPEFLTYFQNEAQLEKSRLLSDRFSAERPKGSFSTLEIQRTEQGDSAMYLCASSEAWGGNSPLHFGNGTRLTVT.